These 20 T cell receptor beta chains were sequenced from one sample in a study of T cell responses to AZD1222 COVID-19 vaccine. Sequencing used immunoSEQ multiplex PCR; TCRdb keeps in-frame clones, though not all of them. The table includes tens of thousands of clones, roughly four fifths detected once. This specimen consisted of peripheral blood, obtained 28 days after the second AZD1222 dose. The receptors come from an adult who received the AZD1222 COVID-19 vaccine.

The sample holds one count of this clone. The CDR3 DNA sequence: TGTGCCAGCATCCCGGGACAGGGTATTTACGAGCAGTACTTC. Protein product: CASIPGQGIYEQYF. This chain uses TRBV6-5 with TRBJ2-7, with 9 positions matching TRBD1. Per the germline V gene, CDR1 is MNHEY and CDR2 is SVGAGI. The CDR3 spans 14 residues. V trimming: 7 bases; J trimming: 4 bases; junction bases outside the gene matches: 8.

The chain is built from TRBV7-2 and TRBJ1-4; D unresolved. The CDR3 runs 14 residues. Germline V lookup: CDR1 SGHTA, CDR2 FQGNSA. Between the trimmed V and J ends, which lost 0 bases and 6 bases, there was a span of 8 bases. Here the CDR3 reads CASSLAAGDEKLFF. CDR3 sequence (DNA): TGTGCCAGCAGCTTAGCGGCCGGGGATGAAAAACTGTTTTTT.

The sample holds a few counts of this clone. The V gene is TRBV5-4, the J gene TRBJ2-7; 11 positions agree with TRBD2. This CDR3 contains 16 residues. With 4 bases clipped from V and 0 bases from J, the junction kept 6 bases outside the gene matches. Germline lookup yields CDR1 SGHNT and CDR2 YYREEE (reference sequence). The CDR3, as DNA: TGTGCCAGCAGCAACAGACTAGCGGGAAACTCCTACGAGCAGTACTTC. Translating gives CASSNRLAGNSYEQYF.

Concerning this clone itself: One end of the junction fails to match germline, which may point to a read error. The same CDR3 arises from other DNA sequences in this sample as well. V and J are TRBV5-4 and TRBJ1-2; D is unclear. CDR3 length: 14 residues. CDR1 and CDR2 (germline): SGHNT, YYREEE (reference sequence). The CDR3 reads CASSLTADLYGYTF. In DNA, the CDR3 is TGTGCTAGCAGCCTCACCGCAGATCTCTATGGCTACACCTTC.

This clone has only one observation. The chain couples TRBV19 to TRBJ2-1, with TRBD2 matching 7 bases. This CDR3 region has 16 residues. V shed 0 bases, J shed 2 bases, and the junction held 4 bases outside the gene matches. Looked up from germline, CDR1 is LNHDA and CDR2 is SQIVND (reference sequence). This CDR3 is CASSIESGNTYNEQFF. For the CDR3, the DNA is TGTGCCAGTAGTATAGAAAGCGGGAATACCTACAATGAGCAGTTCTTC.

In its sample, this clone was seen once. J is TRBJ2-5 and V is TRBV28; tentative D call: TRBD1 (8 bases). This CDR3 has 16 residues. V lost 2 bases and J 5 bases, leaving 18 bases between the germline ends. Germline CDR1 and CDR2: MDHEN and SYDVKM. CDR3: CASSLLGQGGRETQYF. The CDR3 bases are TGTGCCAGCAGTTTACTAGGACAGGGAGGGCGGGAGACCCAGTACTTC. The variable domain in full, with the rest retrieved from reference TRBV28 and TRBJ2-5, is DVKVTQSSRYLVKRTGEKVFLECVQDMDHENMFWYRQDPGLGLRLIYFSYDVKMKEKGDIPEGYSVSREKKERFSLILESASTNQTSMYLCASSLLGQGGRETQYFGPGTRLLVL.

The chain carries TRBV19 and TRBJ2-3; D unclear. The CDR3 is 13 amino acids. The V gene's germline CDR1 is LNHDA and CDR2 SQIVND (reference sequence). Trimming left V 0 bases short and J 5 bases short, with 6 bases between. The CDR3, as DNA: TGTGCCAGTAGTATAGAAGGGAAAGATACGCAGTATTTT. It specifies CASSIEGKDTQYF.

The genes are TRBV28 and TRBJ2-7; D possibly uses TRBD1 or TRBD2 (5 bases each). Germline V gene sequence: CDR1 MDHEN, CDR2 SYDVKM. The CDR3 extends over 12 amino acids. Between the trimmed V and J ends, which lost 8 bases and 7 bases, there was a span of 15 bases. CDR3 DNA: TGTGCCAGCGCCGGGGCTCGATGGGAGCAGTACTTC. This codes for CASAGARWEQYF.

This chain connects TRBV29-1 to TRBJ2-1; 7 nucleotides match TRBD1. Germline V gene lookup returns CDR1 SQVTM and CDR2 ANQGSEA. With 6 bases clipped from V and 7 bases from J, the junction kept 6 bases outside the gene matches. The CDR3 covers 12 residues. CDR3 in amino acids: CSVADRVNEQFF. DNA of the CDR3: TGCAGCGTAGCCGACAGGGTAAATGAGCAGTTCTTC.

This rearrangement joins TRBV30 to TRBJ2-3; 8 nucleotides align to TRBD1. The V segment lost 2 bases and the J segment 2 bases; nucleotides outside the gene matches: 6. This CDR3 has 15 residues. From germline, CDR1 is GTSNPN and CDR2 SVGIG (reference sequence). The CDR3 here is CAWSTGTGATDTQYF. CDR3 coding DNA: TGTGCCTGGAGTACCGGGACAGGAGCCACAGATACGCAGTATTTT.

A few counts support this clone. The chain uses TRBV27 and TRBJ2-7; 10 bases line up with TRBD2. This CDR3 has 19 amino acids. From germline, CDR1 is MNHEY and CDR2 SMNVEV (reference sequence). V shed 7 bases and J 3 bases; nucleotides not matched to a gene: 21. The DNA of the CDR3 is TGTGCCAGCACTACTAACCGGGCTAGCGGGAGAGAGGGGTACTACGAGCAGTACTTC. This gives the protein CASTTNRASGREGYYEQYF.

The rearrangement uses TRBV6-2 or TRBV6-3 and TRBJ2-7, with TRBD2 matching over 11 bases. The length of the CDR3 is 15 residues. Germline V lookup: CDR1 MNHEY, CDR2 SVGEGT. With V trimmed by 2 bases and J by 4 bases, 4 bases remained unmatched. In nucleotides, the CDR3 is TGTGCCAGCAGTTACGGTCTAGCGGGAGGTTACGAGCAGTACTTC. Its translation is CASSYGLAGGYEQYF.

The rearrangement joins TRBV27 to TRBJ2-1; TRBD2 matches at 9 bases. The V gene's germline CDR1 is MNHEY and CDR2 SMNVEV (reference sequence). The CDR3 totals 17 residues. V was clipped by 0 bases and J by 11 bases; unmatched bases: 14. CDR3 in amino acids: CASSLSGRAGGFGKQFF. The CDR3 coding sequence is TGTGCCAGCAGTTTATCGGGGCGAGCGGGAGGATTTGGGAAGCAGTTCTTC.

This clone was seen only a few times. The rearrangement uses TRBV28 and TRBJ2-1; perhaps TRBD2 as D (5 bases). Deletions cut 8 bases from V and 4 bases from J, with 15 bases between. This CDR3 has 14 residues. CDR1 and CDR2 (germline): MDHEN, SYDVKM. This chain's CDR3 is CASHNGLDYNEQFF. CDR3 coding DNA: TGTGCCAGCCATAATGGACTTGATTACAATGAGCAGTTCTTC. Using reference TRBV28 and TRBJ2-1 for the parts outside the CDR3, the full variable domain is DVKVTQSSRYLVKRTGEKVFLECVQDMDHENMFWYRQDPGLGLRLIYFSYDVKMKEKGDIPEGYSVSREKKERFSLILESASTNQTSMYLCASHNGLDYNEQFFGPGTRLTVL.

In its sample, this clone was seen once. The V call is TRBV5-1, the J call TRBJ2-3, with 7 bases identical to TRBD1. Trimming took 4 bases from V and 1 from J; bases not matched to a gene: 6. The germline gives CDR1 SGHRS, CDR2 YFSETQ. The CDR3 extends over 15 amino acids. CDR3 loop: CASSENGQGTDTQYF. CDR3 DNA: TGCGCCAGCAGCGAAAACGGACAGGGCACAGATACGCAGTATTTT.

This clone was detected only once. The chain uses TRBV5-1 and TRBJ2-6; 9 bases map to TRBD1. The CDR3 totals 16 residues. Germline V gene lookup returns CDR1 SGHRS and CDR2 YFSETQ. V dropped 4 bases and J dropped 2; count of bases not matched to a gene: 4. The CDR3 is CASSTNRGPGANVLTF. CDR3 nucleotide sequence: TGCGCCAGCAGCACCAACAGGGGGCCTGGGGCCAACGTCCTGACTTTC.

The CDR3 protein is CASRPVLYEQYF. In DNA form, the CDR3 reads TGTGCCAGCAGACCCGTCCTCTACGAGCAGTACTTC. This chain links TRBV5-8 with TRBJ2-7; D is unresolved. V lost 5 bases and J 3 bases, leaving 9 bases between the germline ends. Germline CDR1 is SGHTS and CDR2 is YDEGEE. The CDR3 is 12 amino acids.

The table lists this clone with a few counts. This chain joins TRBV12-1 and TRBJ2-7; the listed D gene, TRBD2, was not tested against the DNA. TRBV12-1 represents a pseudogene. The CDR3 sequence is 15 residues long. The CDR3 nucleotides read TGTGCCAGCAGCTCCCGTCTAGCGGGAGCGATCGAGCAGTACTTC. This gives the protein CASSSRLAGAIEQYF.

This chain joins TRBV30 and TRBJ2-1, with unresolved D. The germline V gene has CDR1 GTSNPN and CDR2 SVGIG (reference sequence). V was trimmed by 5 bases and J by 4 bases, leaving 9 bases between them. This CDR3 spans 12 amino acids. DNA for the CDR3: TGTGCCTGGGGCATGAGGTACAATGAGCAGTTCTTC. Encoded protein: CAWGMRYNEQFF.

In DNA form, the CDR3 reads TGTGCCACCCAACCCGGAGGACAGGGGGCAAGCTACGAGCAGTACTTC. It translates to CATQPGGQGASYEQYF. The chain combines TRBV21-1 with TRBJ2-7; the table gives TRBD1 as D, unverified against the DNA. TRBV21-1 is a pseudogene segment. The CDR3 is made up of 16 amino acids.